The TCR beta chain described here comes from a study of CXCR3-negative and CXCR3-positive naive CD8 T cells. Overall study findings and caveats: Both naive subsets showed comparably high diversity, and memory CD8+ cells showed much lower diversity. Most assays used freshly isolated PBMCs, as cryopreservation partially reduced CXCR3. Naive cells that were CXCR3-positive had more hydrophobic TRB CDR3s (compared with CXCR3-negative naive cells).

On this clonotype: The antigen is undetermined.

Libraries of TRB cDNA were made by 5' RACE and carried UMIs. With the 5' RACE reads reprocessed, TCRdb shows one record per CDR3 protein and no DNA. The listing contains about 90,000 distinct CDR3 sequences. The CDR3 covers 15 residues. CD8+ T cell subsets were each sorted in triplicate, 300,000 to 350,000 cells apiece. This clonotype was sampled from a human donor in good health. Some clones in this sample may be carry-over from other donors' samples. The V gene is TRBV23-1, the J gene TRBJ2-5; the TRBD1 assignment by TCRdb is unverifiable without DNA. TRBV23-1 is an ORF, with its function uncertain. The sample taken for sequencing was naive CXCR3+ CD8+ T cells from blood. Subset reported: CD45RO-CCR7+CD27+CD95- naive CD8+ T cells expressing CXCR3 (TNR3+). The CDR3 is CASSQLRTPEETQYF.